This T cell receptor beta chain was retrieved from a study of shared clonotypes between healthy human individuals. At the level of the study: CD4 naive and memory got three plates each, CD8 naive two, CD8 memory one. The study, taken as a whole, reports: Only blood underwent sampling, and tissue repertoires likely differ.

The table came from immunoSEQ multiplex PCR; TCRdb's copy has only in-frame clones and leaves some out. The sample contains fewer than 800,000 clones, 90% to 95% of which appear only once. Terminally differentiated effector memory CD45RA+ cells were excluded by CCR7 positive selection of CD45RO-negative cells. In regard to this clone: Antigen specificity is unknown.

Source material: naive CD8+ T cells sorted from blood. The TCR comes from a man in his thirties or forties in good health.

CDR3: CASTEAVAGESYNEQFF. Written as DNA, the CDR3 is TGTGCCAGCACCGAGGCGGTAGCGGGAGAGTCTTACAATGAGCAGTTCTTC. The chain joins TRBV7-8 to TRBJ2-1; 9 bases line up with TRBD2. Germline V CDR1 and CDR2: SGHVS, FQNEAQ. The CDR3 covers 17 residues. Unmatched junction bases numbered 14, after V lost 7 bases and J lost 4 bases. The whole variable domain, filled in from reference TRBV7-8 and TRBJ2-1, reads GAGVSQSPRYKVAKRGQDVALRCDPISGHVSLFWYQQALGQGPEFLTYFQNEAQLDKSGLPSDRFFAERPEGSVSTLKIQRTQQEDSAVYLCASTEAVAGESYNEQFFGPGTRLTVL.